This T cell receptor (beta chain) was recorded in a study of CD8 T cells in Susac syndrome. Sequencing targeted TCR beta in blood CD8+ and CD4+ T cells. The multiple sclerosis controls were treatment-naive patients with relapsing-remitting disease that was stable or active. Through negative isolation, CD4+ and CD8+ T cells were obtained, while TEMRA cells were enriched using FACS. Reverse transcription of about 0.45 to 1 ug RNA was carried out with random hexamers. TCRdb re-analysed the immunoSEQ multiplex PCR reads in MiXCR, keeping a single row per CDR3 protein. The repertoire includes about 200,000 distinct CDR3 sequences, around 95% of them detected once, and 0.093% sits in the top ten. This CDR3 is built from 16 residues. Germline-derived CDR1 and CDR2 are DFQATT and SNEGSKA (reference sequence). V gave up 0 bases and J gave up 3 bases; unmatched junction bases: 8.

The sequenced sample consisted of CD4+ T cells from PBMCs. The TCR originated in a human donor with multiple sclerosis. The chain carries TRBV20-1 and TRBJ2-1; TRBD1 agrees at 7 bases. CDR3 DNA: TGCAGTGCTAGAGATTCGACAGGGAACGGCTACAATGAGCAGTTCTTC. Translating it yields CSARDSTGNGYNEQFF.